This TCR beta chain was captured by sequencing in a study of blood T cell repertoires in COVID-19. Study overall: Whether acute or convalescent, the COVID-19 samples came from the United States, Italy and Spain. The cDNA or gDNA used as material had been derived from T cells, B-cell-depleted T cells, or PBMCs.

During active infection, Seattle patients enrolled and were then monitored through disease. In the authors' workflow: Estimates of nucleated cell counts were drawn from the amplification of reference gene primers. Only in-frame clones appear in the TCRdb table, and some are missing; sequencing was by immunoSEQ multiplex PCR. The DNA was the basis for D and trimming; V, J and clone size are from that table. Of some 190,000 clones listed, 81% are singletons. CDR3 size: 18 residues. Germline V gene lookup returns CDR1 KGHSH and CDR2 LQKENI. V shed 2 bases and J shed 4 bases, with 21 bases lying between them.

The sample comprised peripheral blood. This chain connects TRBV18 to TRBJ1-5; D is uncertain. The sequence came from a woman aged 40 to 55 with COVID-19, enrolled during active disease. The CDR3 loop reads CASSPWKALALGNQPQHF. CDR3 in DNA: TGTGCCAGCTCACCATGGAAGGCTCTAGCTCTAGGAAATCAGCCCCAGCATTTT. The entire variable domain, with the rest obtained from reference TRBV18 and TRBJ1-5, is as follows: NAGVMQNPRHLVRRRGQEARLRCSPMKGHSHVYWYRQLPEEGLKFMVYLQKENIIDESGMPKERFSAEFPKEGPSILRIQQVVRGDSAAYFCASSPWKALALGNQPQHFGDGTRLSIL.